These 11 T cell receptor beta chains share one sample of origin, sequenced in a study of control samples from healthy donors and cancer patients. This table comes from immunoSEQ multiplex PCR, and its TCRdb copy is limited to in-frame clones, with some not included. Among about 100,000 clones listed, about 90% were seen once. Source material: blood. The receptors were gathered from a woman aged 45-59 years in good health.

This rearrangement joins TRBV11-2 to TRBJ2-3, with D possibly TRBD2 on 6 matching bases. CDR3 length: 17 amino acids. Germline V CDR1 and CDR2: SGHAT, FQNNGV. V dropped 1 base and J dropped 5 bases, with 19 bases sitting between them. CDR3 nucleotides: TGTGCCAGCAGCTTAGTTACGTCGGTCTGGAGGGAAGATACGCAGTATTTT. Translated, it gives CASSLVTSVWREDTQYF.

V and J are TRBV19 and TRBJ1-3, with a weak D call TRBD1 (5 bases). This CDR3 has 14 amino acids. V was shortened by 4 bases and J by 2 bases, with 9 bases between the two germline ends. Germline assignment: CDR1 LNHDA and CDR2 SQIVND (reference sequence). The CDR3 nucleotides read TGTGCCAGTAGTACAGGGAGGCCTGGAAACACCATATATTTT. As protein: CASSTGRPGNTIYF.

Only a few counts were recorded for this clone. V is TRBV5-1 and J is TRBJ2-7; D uncertain. CDR3 length equals 13 residues. With 4 bases removed from V and 6 bases from J, the gap between germline ends came to 14 bases. Germline CDR1 reads SGHRS; CDR2 reads YFSETQ. The CDR3 here is CASSLDPWAEQYF. The CDR3 nucleotides read TGCGCCAGCAGCCTGGATCCCTGGGCCGAGCAGTACTTC.

The V and J genes are TRBV10-2 and TRBJ1-4; 9 bases line up with TRBD1. This CDR3 has 16 residues. Per germline, CDR1 WSHSY and CDR2 SAAADI. Unmatched junction bases numbered 12, after V lost 6 bases and J lost 7 bases. The CDR3 is CASRLTPGQGGEKLFF. The CDR3, as DNA: TGCGCCAGCAGACTAACCCCGGGACAGGGTGGTGAAAAACTGTTTTTT.

This rearrangement joins TRBV30 to TRBJ2-3; TRBD1 aligns across 9 bases. V lost 0 bases and J lost 6; bases outside the gene matches: 7. This CDR3 is built from 15 residues. The germline gives CDR1 GTSNPN, CDR2 SVGIG (reference sequence). The CDR3 sequence: CAWSVKGQGGDTQYF. The CDR3, as DNA: TGTGCCTGGAGTGTCAAGGGACAGGGTGGCGATACGCAGTATTTT.

The rearrangement uses TRBV14 and TRBJ2-3, with D perhaps matching TRBD1 (5 bases). In germline, CDR1 is SGHDN, CDR2 FVKESK. V was trimmed by 3 bases and J by 3 bases, leaving 10 bases between them. The CDR3 sequence is 14 residues long. CDR3 in amino acids: CASSQPQGTDTQYF. In nucleotides, the CDR3 is TGTGCCAGCAGCCAGCCCCAGGGTACAGATACGCAGTATTTT. Looking up the rest from reference TRBV14 and TRBJ2-3 gives the full variable domain: EAGVTQFPSHSVIEKGQTVTLRCDPISGHDNLYWYRRVMGKEIKFLLHFVKESKQDESGMPNNRFLAERTGGTYSTLKVQPAELEDSGVYFCASSQPQGTDTQYFGPGTRLTVL.

The chain recombines TRBV6-2 or TRBV6-3 with TRBJ2-3; perhaps TRBD2 as D (6 bases). V lost 5 bases, J lost 4 bases, and 19 bases lay in between. Germline CDR1 and CDR2: MNHEY and SVGEGT. The CDR3 is made up of 16 amino acids. The chain's CDR3 is CASSSTGSGPADTQYF. Here the CDR3 DNA reads TGTGCCAGCAGTAGCACCGGGAGCGGCCCAGCAGATACGCAGTATTTT.

J is TRBJ2-3 and V is TRBV12-5; 13 positions match TRBD2. This CDR3 comprises 16 residues. CDR1 is LGHNT and CDR2 is FRNRAP in the germline V gene. With 5 bases clipped from V and 5 bases from J, the junction kept 7 bases outside the gene matches. The CDR3 region has the DNA TGTGCTAGTGGTCACGGACTAGCGGGGGCCGTAGATACGCAGTATTTT. Translated: CASGHGLAGAVDTQYF.

The chain recombines TRBV10-2 with TRBJ2-1; TRBD2 agrees at 10 bases. This CDR3 has 16 amino acids. V was pared by 4 bases and J by 5 bases, with 8 bases of the junction left unmatched. Germline assignment: CDR1 WSHSY and CDR2 SAAADI. CDR3 sequence reads: CASSAIRLAGDNEQFF. In DNA form, the CDR3 reads TGCGCCAGCAGTGCAATCCGGCTAGCGGGGGACAATGAGCAGTTCTTC.

The chain carries TRBV15 and TRBJ1-2, with unresolved D. The CDR3 extends over 14 amino acids. V gave up 0 bases and J gave up 14 bases, with 19 bases separating them. Per the germline V gene, CDR1 is LNHNV and CDR2 is YYDKDF (reference sequence). The CDR3 region has the DNA TGTGCCACCAGCAGAGATCCTACAGTCCTCGTGCGGACCTTC. It specifies CATSRDPTVLVRTF.

The chain links TRBV3-1 (or the pseudogene TRBV3-2) to TRBJ1-2; D uncertain. Germline V gene lookup returns CDR1 LGHDT and CDR2 YNNKEL (reference sequence). This CDR3 comprises 12 residues. V lost 3 bases and J 4 bases, leaving 6 bases between the germline ends. The CDR3 loop reads CASSHDPYGYTF. CDR3 in DNA: TGTGCCAGCAGCCACGATCCCTATGGCTACACCTTC.